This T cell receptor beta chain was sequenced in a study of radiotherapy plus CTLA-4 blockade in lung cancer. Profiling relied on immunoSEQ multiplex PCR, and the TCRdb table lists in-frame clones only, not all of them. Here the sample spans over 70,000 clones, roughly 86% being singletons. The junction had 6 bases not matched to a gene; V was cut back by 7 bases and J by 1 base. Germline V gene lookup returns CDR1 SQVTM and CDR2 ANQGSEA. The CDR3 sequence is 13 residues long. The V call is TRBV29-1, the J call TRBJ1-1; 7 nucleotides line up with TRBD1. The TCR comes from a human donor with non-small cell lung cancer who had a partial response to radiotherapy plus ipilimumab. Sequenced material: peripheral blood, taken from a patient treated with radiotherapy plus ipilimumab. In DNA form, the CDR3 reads TGCAGCGGGGCGGGACAGAGGAACACTGAAGCTTTCTTT. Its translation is CSGAGQRNTEAFF.